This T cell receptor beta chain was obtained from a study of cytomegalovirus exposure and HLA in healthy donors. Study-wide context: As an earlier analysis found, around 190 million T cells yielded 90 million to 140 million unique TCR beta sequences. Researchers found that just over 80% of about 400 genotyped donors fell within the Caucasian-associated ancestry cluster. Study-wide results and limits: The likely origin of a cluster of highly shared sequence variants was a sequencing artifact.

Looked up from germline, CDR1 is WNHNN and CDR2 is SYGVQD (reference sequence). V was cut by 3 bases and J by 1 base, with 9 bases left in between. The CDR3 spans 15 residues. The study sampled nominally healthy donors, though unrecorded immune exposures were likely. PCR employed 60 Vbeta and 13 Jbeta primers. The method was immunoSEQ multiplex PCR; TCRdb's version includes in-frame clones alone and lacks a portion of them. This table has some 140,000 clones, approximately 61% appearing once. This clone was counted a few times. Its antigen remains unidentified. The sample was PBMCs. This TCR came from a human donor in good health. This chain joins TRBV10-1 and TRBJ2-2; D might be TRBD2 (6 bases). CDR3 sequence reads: CASSDGSGNTGELFF. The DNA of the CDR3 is TGCGCCAGCAGTGACGGTAGCGGGAACACCGGGGAGCTGTTTTTT.